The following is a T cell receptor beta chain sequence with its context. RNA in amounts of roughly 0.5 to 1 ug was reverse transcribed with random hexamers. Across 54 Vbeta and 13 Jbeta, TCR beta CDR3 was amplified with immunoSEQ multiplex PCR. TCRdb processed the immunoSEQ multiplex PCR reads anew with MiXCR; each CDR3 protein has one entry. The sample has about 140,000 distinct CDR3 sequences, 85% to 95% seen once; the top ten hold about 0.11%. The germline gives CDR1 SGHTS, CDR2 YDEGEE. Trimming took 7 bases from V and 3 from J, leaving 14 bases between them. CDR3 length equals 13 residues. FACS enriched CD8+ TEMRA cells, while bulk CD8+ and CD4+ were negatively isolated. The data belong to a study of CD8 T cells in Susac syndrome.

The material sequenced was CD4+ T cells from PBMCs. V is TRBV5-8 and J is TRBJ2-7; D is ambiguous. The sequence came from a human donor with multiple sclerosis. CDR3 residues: CASSPEALYEQYF. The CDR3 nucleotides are TGTGCCAGCTCCCCTGAGGCCCTCTACGAGCAGTACTTC.